This T cell receptor beta chain was retrieved from a study of cytomegalovirus exposure and HLA in healthy donors. Study at large: About 77 million unique TCRs from HLA-typed donors made up an early data release. Notes on the study in general: Within an earlier analysis, most TCR beta V segments proved productive either about 87% or about 30% of the time.

The primer mix had 60 Vbeta and 13 Jbeta primers. Clones were read by immunoSEQ multiplex PCR, and TCRdb kept only the in-frame ones, dropping some. The profile shows roughly 130,000 clones, roughly 83% of them singletons. In the case of this clone: Its antigen is as yet unknown.

This receptor was taken from a girl aged 2 to 9 in good health and CMV-seronegative. The sequencing sample was made of PBMCs.

The CDR3 region has the DNA TGTGCCAGCAGCTTACGGACAGGCGAGCAGTACTTC. This sequence encodes CASSLRTGEQYF. The chain combines TRBV5-6 with TRBJ2-7; 7 positions match TRBD1. Germline CDR1 and CDR2: SGHDT and YYEEEE. This CDR3 comprises 12 residues. With 2 bases clipped from V and 6 bases from J, the junction kept 2 bases outside the gene matches.